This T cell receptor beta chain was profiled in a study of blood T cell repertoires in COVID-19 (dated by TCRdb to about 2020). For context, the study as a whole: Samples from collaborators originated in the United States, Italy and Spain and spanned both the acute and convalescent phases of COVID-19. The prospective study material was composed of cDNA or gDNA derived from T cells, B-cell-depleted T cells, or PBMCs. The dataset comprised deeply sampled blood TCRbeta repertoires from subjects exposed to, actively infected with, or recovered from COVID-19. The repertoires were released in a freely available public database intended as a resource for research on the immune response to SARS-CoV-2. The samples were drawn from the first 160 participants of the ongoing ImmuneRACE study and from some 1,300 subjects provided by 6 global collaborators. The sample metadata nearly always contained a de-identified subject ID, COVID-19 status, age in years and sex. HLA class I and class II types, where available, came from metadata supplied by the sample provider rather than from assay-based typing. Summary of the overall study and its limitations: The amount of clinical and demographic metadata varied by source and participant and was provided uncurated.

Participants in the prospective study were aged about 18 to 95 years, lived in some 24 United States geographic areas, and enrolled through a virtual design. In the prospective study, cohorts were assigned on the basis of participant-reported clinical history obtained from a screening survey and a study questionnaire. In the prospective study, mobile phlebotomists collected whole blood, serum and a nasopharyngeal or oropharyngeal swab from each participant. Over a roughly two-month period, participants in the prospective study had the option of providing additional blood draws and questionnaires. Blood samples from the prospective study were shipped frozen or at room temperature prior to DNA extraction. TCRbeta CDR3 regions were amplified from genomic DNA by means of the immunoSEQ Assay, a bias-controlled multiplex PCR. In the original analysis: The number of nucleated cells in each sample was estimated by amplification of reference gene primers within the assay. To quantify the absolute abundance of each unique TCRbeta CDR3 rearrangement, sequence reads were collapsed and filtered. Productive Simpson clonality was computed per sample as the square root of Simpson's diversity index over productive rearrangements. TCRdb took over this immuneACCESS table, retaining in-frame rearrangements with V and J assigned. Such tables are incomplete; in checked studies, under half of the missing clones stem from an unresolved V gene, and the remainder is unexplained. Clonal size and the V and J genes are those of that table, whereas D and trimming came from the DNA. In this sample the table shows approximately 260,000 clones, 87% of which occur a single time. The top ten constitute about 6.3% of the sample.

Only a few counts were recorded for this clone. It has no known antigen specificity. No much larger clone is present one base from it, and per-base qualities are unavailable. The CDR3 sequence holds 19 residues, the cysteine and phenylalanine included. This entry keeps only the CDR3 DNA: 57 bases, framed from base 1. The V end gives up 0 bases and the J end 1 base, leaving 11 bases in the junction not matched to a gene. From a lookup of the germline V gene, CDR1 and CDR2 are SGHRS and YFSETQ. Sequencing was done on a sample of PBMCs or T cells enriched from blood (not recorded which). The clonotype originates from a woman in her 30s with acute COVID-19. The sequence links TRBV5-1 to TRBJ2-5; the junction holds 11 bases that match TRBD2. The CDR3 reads CASSLAITSGGTPQETQYF. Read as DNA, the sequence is TGCGCCAGCAGCTTGGCCATCACTAGCGGGGGAACTCCCCAAGAGACCCAGTACTTC.